Detailed here is one T cell receptor (beta chain). This entry comes from a study of T cell changes during pregnancy in multiple sclerosis. Sequenced by immunoSEQ multiplex PCR; TCRdb stores in-frame clones only, minus some. Among tens of thousands of clones listed, roughly 91% were seen once. Deletions cut 2 bases from V and 14 bases from J, with 22 bases between. From germline, CDR1 is GTSNPN and CDR2 SVGIG (reference sequence). The CDR3 totals 14 residues. Here the sequenced sample was peripheral blood, taken in the third trimester of pregnancy. This chain joins TRBV30 and TRBJ2-1; a weak D match, TRBD2 (6 bases). The clonotype originates from a female donor in good health, enrolled as a control in a pregnancy study. CDR3 residues: CAWSKPPGRRAEFF. For the CDR3, the DNA is TGTGCCTGGAGTAAGCCCCCAGGGAGGCGGGCAGAGTTCTTC.